This TCR beta chain was retrieved from a study of blood T cells in healthy people across ages. Healthy Caucasian individuals from Russia aged roughly 6 to 100 were enrolled as donors. Germline CDR1 reads MDHEN; CDR2 reads SYDVKM. Between the trimmed V and J ends, which lost 1 base and 9 bases, there was a span of 15 bases. The CDR3 consists of 14 residues. To note about this clonotype: The antigen remains undetermined.

Sample-barcoded 5' priming and a J-beta primer mix drove a second PCR of about 7 to 12 cycles. TCRdb ran MiXCR on the 5' RACE reads and lists one entry per CDR3 protein. The table includes more than 800,000 distinct CDR3 sequences, 29% detected once. Overall study results and limits: A roughly linear age-dependent decrease characterized TCR beta diversity per million T cells. Strongly correlated with naive T cell percentage was TCR beta diversity.

This TCR came from an elderly woman in good health. Sequencing was performed on blood. The V call is TRBV28, the J call TRBJ1-1; tentatively, D is TRBD1 (5 bases). DNA of the CDR3: TGTGCCAGCAGTTTATATACCAGGGAGCTAAAAGCTTTCTTT. The encoded protein is CASSLYTRELKAFF. Supplemented by reference TRBV28 and TRBJ1-1, the full variable domain reads DVKVTQSSRYLVKRTGEKVFLECVQDMDHENMFWYRQDPGLGLRLIYFSYDVKMKEKGDIPEGYSVSREKKERFSLILESASTNQTSMYLCASSLYTRELKAFFGQGTRLTVV.